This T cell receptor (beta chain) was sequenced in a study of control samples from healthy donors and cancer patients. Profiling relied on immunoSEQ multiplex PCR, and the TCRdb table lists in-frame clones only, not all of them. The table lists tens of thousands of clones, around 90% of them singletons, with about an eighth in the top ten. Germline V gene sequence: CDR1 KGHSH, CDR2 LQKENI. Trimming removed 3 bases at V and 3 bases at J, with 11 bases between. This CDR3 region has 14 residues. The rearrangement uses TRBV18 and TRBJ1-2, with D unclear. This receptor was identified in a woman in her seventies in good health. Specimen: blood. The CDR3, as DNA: TGTGCCAGCTCACCGACGGGCGCGGACTATGGCTACACCTTC. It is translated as CASSPTGADYGYTF.